These 25 T cell receptor beta chains were sequenced from one sample in a study of regulatory T cells in long-lasting Graves disease. In building TCR beta libraries, iRepertoire HTBI primers were used together with Arm-PCR of CDR3 regions. TCRdb fed the multiplex PCR reads into MiXCR, producing one record per CDR3 protein. There are 410,000 or so distinct CDR3 sequences in the sample; approximately 15% occur only once, and over 15% lies in the top ten. Time point indicated: newly diagnosed GD, antithyroid drugs for less than 3 months. From RNA extracted from PBMCs, the TCR library was made. These sequences were also reported in another study, on T cells in Graves' hyperthyroidism and ophthalmopathy.

The starting material was peripheral blood mononuclear cells (PBMCs), obtained at new diagnosis, from a patient treated with antithyroid drugs. These receptors came from a young woman with Graves disease.

This chain joins TRBV19 and TRBJ2-3, with 7 bases fitting TRBD2. This CDR3 region has 14 residues. CDR1 and CDR2 from the germline V gene are LNHDA and SQIVND (reference sequence). V shed 8 bases and J 4 bases; nucleotides not matched to a gene: 9. DNA of the CDR3: TGTGCCAGTGGTAGCGGGCACTCGGCAGATACGCAGTATTTT. It codes for CASGSGHSADTQYF.

This clonotype was seen repeatedly, ten times or more. The chain uses TRBV20-1 and TRBJ2-3; D gene unclear. Trimming cost V 3 bases and J 0 bases, with 10 bases left between them. The CDR3 runs 14 residues. Germline CDR1 DFQATT, CDR2 SNEGSKA (reference sequence). The CDR3 DNA follows: TGCAGTGCTAGTGGAGCTAGGAGCACAGATACGCAGTATTTT. Protein sequence: CSASGARSTDTQYF.

The V call is TRBV20-1, the J call TRBJ2-7; 13 bases align to TRBD2. CDR1 is DFQATT and CDR2 is SNEGSKA in the germline V gene (reference sequence). V shed 6 bases, J shed 3 bases, and the junction held 11 bases outside the gene matches. This CDR3 spans 16 amino acids. DNA for the CDR3: TGCAGTGCAGAGGGCCTGACTAGCGGGAGGTTCTACGAGCAGTACTTC. Protein product: CSAEGLTSGRFYEQYF.

About this clonotype: A read error may explain this, as a much larger clone is one base away. DNA of the CDR3: TGTGCCTGGAGGCGTAGCTCCTGCGAGCAGTACTTC. Translating gives CAWRRSSCEQYF. V gene TRBV30 combines with J gene TRBJ2-7; D is ambiguous. The CDR3 is 12 residues long. The germline V gene has CDR1 GTSNPN and CDR2 SVGIG (reference sequence).

The chain has TRBV24-1 and TRBJ2-3; 10 positions agree with TRBD2. The V gene end was trimmed by 6 bases and the J gene end by 6 bases; junction bases not matched to a gene: 8. Germline loops: CDR1 KGHDR, CDR2 SFDVKD. The CDR3 is 15 amino acids. The CDR3 nucleotides are TGTGCCACCAGTCACTCCGGGACTAGCGAGGATACGCAGTATTTT. Amino acid sequence: CATSHSGTSEDTQYF.

The table lists this clonotype with a few counts. Sequence at one end of the junction differs from germline and may be a read error. This chain joins TRBV4-2 and TRBJ2-7; D ambiguous. The CDR3 totals 15 residues. In germline, CDR1 is LGHNA, CDR2 YNFKEQ. CDR3 nucleotide sequence: TGTGCCAGCAGCGAAGAAACCGGACGATGGGACGAGCAGTACTTC. Its translation is CASSEETGRWDEQYF.

The chain employs TRBV3-1 and TRBJ2-1; TRBD2 matches at 13 bases. Per the germline V gene, CDR1 is LGHDT and CDR2 is YNNKEL (reference sequence). The CDR3 extends over 21 amino acids. With 2 bases clipped from V and 4 bases from J, the junction kept 17 bases outside the gene matches. The CDR3 region has the DNA TGTGCCAGCAGCCAATGGTGGGGGCCTGGACTAGCGGGAGACGGTTACAATGAGCAGTTCTTC. This encodes CASSQWWGPGLAGDGYNEQFF.

The rearrangement links TRBV7-3 to TRBJ2-1; 7 nucleotides match TRBD1. Per the germline V gene, CDR1 is SGHTA and CDR2 is FQGTGA. Unmatched junction bases numbered 3, after V lost 6 bases and J lost 7 bases. The CDR3 covers 12 residues. The CDR3 is CASRSTGNEQFF. CDR3 in DNA: TGTGCCAGCAGGTCGACAGGGAATGAGCAGTTCTTC. Drawing the rest from reference TRBV7-3 and TRBJ2-1, the complete variable domain is GAGVSQTPSNKVTEKGKYVELRCDPISGHTALYWYRQSLGQGPEFLIYFQGTGAADDSGLPNDRFFAVRPEGSVSTLKIQRTERGDSAVYLCASRSTGNEQFFGPGTRLTVL.

The table lists this clonotype with a few counts. The chain combines TRBV29-1 with TRBJ1-5; D possibly corresponds to TRBD1 (6 bases). Trimming removed 3 bases from V and 4 bases from J, with 10 bases in between. Germline CDR1 is SQVTM and CDR2 is ANQGSEA. The CDR3 extends over 13 amino acids. The CDR3 DNA sequence: TGCAGCGTTGATGTAGGGGGGAATCAGCCCCAGCATTTT. Amino acid sequence: CSVDVGGNQPQHF.

The V call is TRBV19, the J call TRBJ2-5; possibly TRBD2 for D (6 bases). Trimming took 2 bases from V and 8 from J, leaving 15 bases between them. Germline V CDR1 and CDR2: LNHDA, SQIVND (reference sequence). The CDR3 contains 14 residues. DNA for the CDR3: TGTGCCAGTAGTATAAAGGGGCCGGGAGTTACCCAGTACTTC. Amino acids: CASSIKGPGVTQYF.

This clonotype was observed a few times. The chain carries TRBV6-9 and TRBJ1-2; D unclear. V was shortened by 3 bases and J by 7 bases, with 12 bases between the two germline ends. The CDR3 is made up of 13 amino acids. The germline V gene encodes CDR1 MNHGY and CDR2 SVAAGI. The CDR3 DNA reads TGTGCCAGCAGTTACCGGGGAACGGCTGGCTACACCTTC. Translated: CASSYRGTAGYTF.

There are many counts of this clonotype. The V gene is TRBV20-1, the J gene TRBJ2-1; 11 bases map to TRBD2. CDR1 is DFQATT, CDR2 SNEGSKA, per germline (reference sequence). The trim removed 6 bases at V and 6 bases at J, leaving 7 bases unmatched. The CDR3 runs to 14 residues. This CDR3 reads CSATTSGVRNEQFF. The DNA for the CDR3 is TGCAGTGCGACGACTAGCGGGGTACGCAATGAGCAGTTCTTC.

In its sample, this clonotype was seen many times. The chain is built from TRBV3-1 and TRBJ2-3; D may be TRBD1 or TRBD2 (5 bases each). This CDR3 region has 17 residues. Trimming removed 1 base from V and 3 bases from J, with 17 bases in between. CDR1 is LGHDT, CDR2 YNNKEL, per germline (reference sequence). The CDR3 nucleotides read TGTGCCAGCAGCCAAGTGTTGAGGGAAGGGGTAACAGATACGCAGTATTTT. It yields the protein CASSQVLREGVTDTQYF.

This clonotype has a count of ten or more. The rearrangement uses TRBV12-3 or TRBV12-4 and TRBJ1-4; D may be TRBD1 (6 bases). CDR3 length equals 13 residues. The V and J ends lost 6 bases and 10 bases respectively, with 15 bases between them. Written as DNA, the CDR3 is TGTGCCAGCAGCCATCCAAACAGGGTAAAACTGTTTTTT. Translated, it gives CASSHPNRVKLFF.

The sample holds many counts of this clonotype. This sequence joins TRBV2 and TRBJ1-4, with 10 bases fitting TRBD1. The V segment lost 4 bases and the J segment 5 bases; nucleotides outside the gene matches: 10. The CDR3 has 17 amino acids. The germline V gene has CDR1 SNHLY and CDR2 FYNNEI. CDR3: CASSARFRDRGNEKLFF. The DNA of the CDR3 is TGTGCCAGCAGTGCTCGTTTCCGGGACAGGGGAAATGAAAAACTGTTTTTT.

In its sample, this clonotype was seen a few times. V usage is TRBV7-3 and J usage is TRBJ1-1; tentative D call: TRBD1 (6 bases). The CDR3 spans 16 residues. The V gene lost 4 bases and the J gene lost 0 bases, with 15 bases spanning the gap. The V gene's germline CDR1 is SGHTA and CDR2 FQGTGA. The CDR3 DNA reads TGTGCCAGCAGCTCCGCAGGGGCGGGTATGAACACTGAAGCTTTCTTT. This sequence encodes CASSSAGAGMNTEAFF.

This clonotype has at least ten counts. The chain combines TRBV5-6 with TRBJ1-1; no definite D call. V was shortened by 0 bases and J by 1 base, with 7 bases between the two germline ends. Germline V gives CDR1 SGHDT, CDR2 YYEEEE. The CDR3 has 14 residues. CDR3 region: CASSLGVGNTEAFF. The CDR3 DNA sequence: TGTGCCAGCAGCTTGGGGGTCGGGAACACTGAAGCTTTCTTT.

This clonotype was detected a few times. The J gene is TRBJ2-5, the V gene TRBV30; no definite D call. The CDR3 runs to 11 residues. Looked up from germline, CDR1 is GTSNPN and CDR2 is SVGIG (reference sequence). V was clipped by 4 bases and J by 5 bases, with 8 bases between them. CDR3 DNA: TGTGCCTGGATGTCGGTCGAGACCCAGTACTTC. Its protein is CAWMSVETQYF.

Only a few counts were recorded for this clonotype. The rearrangement links TRBV30 to TRBJ1-1; 8 positions match TRBD1. V trimming: 2 bases; J trimming: 10 bases; junction bases outside the gene matches: 3. Per germline, CDR1 GTSNPN and CDR2 SVGIG (reference sequence). The CDR3 sequence is 11 residues long. CDR3 in amino acids: CAWSITGGAFF. In nucleotides, the CDR3 is TGTGCCTGGAGTATAACAGGGGGAGCTTTCTTT.

The genes are TRBV20-1 and TRBJ2-3; no reliable D call. This CDR3 spans 12 amino acids. Per germline, CDR1 DFQATT and CDR2 SNEGSKA (reference sequence). V lost 6 bases and J 6 bases, leaving 13 bases between the germline ends. In DNA, the CDR3 is TGCAGTGCCAAAACTCTTTCGGATACGCAGTATTTT. Translating it yields CSAKTLSDTQYF.

This clonotype has at least ten counts. This sequence joins TRBV3-1 and TRBJ1-1, with D maybe TRBD1 (6 bases). The V gene lost 1 base and the J gene lost 8 bases, with 11 bases spanning the gap. Germline V gives CDR1 LGHDT, CDR2 YNNKEL (reference sequence). The CDR3 has 13 amino acids. The CDR3 reads CASSQARGGEAFF. In DNA, the CDR3 is TGTGCCAGCAGCCAAGCCCGGGGGGGCGAAGCTTTCTTT.

There are many counts of this clonotype. V and J are TRBV27 and TRBJ2-7, with TRBD1 as a possible D gene (6 bases). V lost 3 bases to trimming and J lost 5 bases, with 17 bases between them. CDR3 length equals 15 residues. Germline CDR1 is MNHEY and CDR2 is SMNVEV (reference sequence). The DNA for the CDR3 is TGTGCCAGCAGTTTTTCCCCTCAGGGGTGGGACGAGCAGTACTTC. It translates to CASSFSPQGWDEQYF.

This clonotype was counted at least ten times. This chain connects TRBV6-5 to TRBJ1-4, with D uncertain. The CDR3 has 15 amino acids. Per germline, CDR1 MNHEY and CDR2 SVGAGI. V was pared by 0 bases and J by 8 bases, with 13 bases between. The CDR3 nucleotides are TGTGCCAGCAGTTACTCCGGGCAGGCCGAGGAAAAACTGTTTTTT. Encoded protein: CASSYSGQAEEKLFF.

The rearrangement joins TRBV3-1 to TRBJ2-5; possible D gene TRBD1, 5 bases. V lost 8 bases and J lost 3, with 16 bases in between. Germline V gene sequence: CDR1 LGHDT, CDR2 YNNKEL (reference sequence). The CDR3 is 14 residues long. CDR3 DNA: TGTGCCAGCTCTCAGGGCGGCACAGAAGAGACCCAGTACTTC. Translated: CASSQGGTEETQYF.

The sample holds one count of this clonotype. Given a much more abundant clone one base away, this may be a read error. This sequence joins TRBV24-1 and TRBJ2-7, with D uncertain. The CDR3 contains 11 residues. Germline values: CDR1 KGHDR, CDR2 SFDVKD. Between the trimmed V and J ends, which lost 4 bases and 9 bases, there was a span of 9 bases. The CDR3 sequence: CATSDANGQYF. CDR3 sequence (DNA): TGTGCCACCAGTGACGCGAACGGGCAGTACTTC.